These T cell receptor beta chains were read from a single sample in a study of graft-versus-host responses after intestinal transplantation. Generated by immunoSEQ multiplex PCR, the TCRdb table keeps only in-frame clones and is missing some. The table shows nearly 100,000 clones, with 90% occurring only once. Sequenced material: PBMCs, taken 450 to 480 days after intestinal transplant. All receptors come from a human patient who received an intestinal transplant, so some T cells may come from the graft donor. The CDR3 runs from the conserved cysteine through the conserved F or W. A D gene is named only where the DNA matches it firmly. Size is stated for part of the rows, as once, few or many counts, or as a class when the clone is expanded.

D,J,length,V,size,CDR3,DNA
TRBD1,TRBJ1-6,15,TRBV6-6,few,CASRTPGQGNSPLHF,TGTGCCAGCAGAACCCCGGGACAGGGCAATTCACCCCTCCACTTT
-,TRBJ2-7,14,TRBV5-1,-,CASSYGGLGYEQYF,TGCGCCAGCAGCTATGGGGGGCTCGGCTACGAGCAGTACTTC
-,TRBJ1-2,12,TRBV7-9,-,CASSYSNYGYTF,TGTGCCAGCAGTTATAGCAACTATGGCTACACCTTC
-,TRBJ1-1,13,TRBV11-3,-,CASSWGLNTEAFF,TGTGCCAGCAGCTGGGGCTTGAACACTGAAGCTTTCTTT
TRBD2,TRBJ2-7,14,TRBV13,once,CASSFSGAGDEQYF,TGTGCCAGCAGCTTTAGCGGGGCCGGGGACGAGCAGTACTTC
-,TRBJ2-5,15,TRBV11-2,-,CASSLEFVGLETQYF,TGTGCCAGCAGCTTAGAGTTCGTGGGGTTGGAGACCCAGTACTTC
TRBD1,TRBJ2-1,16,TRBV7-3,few,CASSLKPGQGYYEQFF,TGTGCCAGCAGCTTAAAGCCGGGACAGGGGTACTATGAGCAGTTCTTC
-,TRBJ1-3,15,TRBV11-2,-,CASSRQRSSGNTIYF,TGTGCCAGCAGCCGTCAACGATCGAGCGGAAACACCATATATTTT
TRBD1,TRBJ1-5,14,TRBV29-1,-,CSARTGGSNQPQHF,TGCAGCGCGCGGACAGGGGGCAGCAATCAGCCCCAGCATTTT
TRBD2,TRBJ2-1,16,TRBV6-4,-,CASSDSGGSSYNEQFF,TGTGCCAGCAGTGACTCTGGCGGGAGCTCCTACAATGAGCAGTTCTTC
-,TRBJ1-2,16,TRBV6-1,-,CASSVAPRTVVYGYTF,TGTGCCAGCAGTGTCGCCCCCCGGACAGTTGTCTATGGCTACACCTTC
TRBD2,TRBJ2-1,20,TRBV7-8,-,CASSLVFRLAGGSSYNEQFF,TGTGCCAGCAGCTTAGTGTTTAGGCTAGCGGGGGGGAGCTCCTACAATGAGCAGTTCTTC
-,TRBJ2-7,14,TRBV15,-,CATSRDGTAYEQYF,TGTGCCACCAGCAGGGACGGGACGGCCTACGAGCAGTACTTC
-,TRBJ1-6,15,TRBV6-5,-,CASSSDTPGYSPLHF,TGTGCCAGCAGCTCCGACACCCCCGGGTATTCACCCCTCCACTTT
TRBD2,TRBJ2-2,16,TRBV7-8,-,CASSFLGSGGTGELFF,TGTGCCAGCAGCTTTCTTGGTAGCGGGGGCACCGGGGAGCTGTTTTTT
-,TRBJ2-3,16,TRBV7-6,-,CASSLARRGNTDTQYF,TGTGCCAGCAGCTTAGCGCGTCGCGGGAACACAGATACGCAGTATTTT
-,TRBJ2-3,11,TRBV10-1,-,CASGEADTQYF,TGCGCCAGCGGGGAGGCGGATACGCAGTATTTT
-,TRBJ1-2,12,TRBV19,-,CASSSGGYGYTF,TGTGCCAGTAGTTCGGGGGGCTATGGCTACACCTTC
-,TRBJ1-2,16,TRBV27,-,CASSTLTGNFGYGYTF,TGTGCCAGCAGTACACTGACAGGCAATTTCGGCTATGGCTACACCTTC
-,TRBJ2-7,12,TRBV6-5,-,CASRDGSYEQYF,TGTGCCAGCCGGGACGGCTCCTACGAGCAGTACTTC
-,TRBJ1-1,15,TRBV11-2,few,CASSPAVGGIAEAFF,TGTGCCAGCAGCCCAGCGGTAGGGGGAATCGCTGAAGCTTTCTTT
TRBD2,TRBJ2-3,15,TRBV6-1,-,CASSATSPSTDTQYF,TGTGCCAGCAGTGCGACTAGCCCAAGCACAGATACGCAGTATTTT
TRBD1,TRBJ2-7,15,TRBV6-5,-,CASSYSGQGFSEQYF,TGTGCCAGCAGTTACTCGGGACAGGGGTTTAGCGAGCAGTACTTC
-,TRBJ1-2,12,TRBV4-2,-,CASSQGTYGYTF,TGTGCCAGCAGCCAGGGCACCTATGGCTACACCTTC
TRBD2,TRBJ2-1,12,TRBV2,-,CASSEGRGVGFF,TGTGCCAGCAGTGAAGGCCGGGGGGTTGGTTTCTTC
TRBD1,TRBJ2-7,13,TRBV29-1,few,CSVMGQGASEQYF,TGCAGCGTAATGGGACAGGGGGCCTCCGAGCAGTACTTC
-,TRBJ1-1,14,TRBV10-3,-,CAISESPPSTEAFF,TGTGCCATCAGTGAGTCCCCCCCGAGCACTGAAGCTTTCTTT
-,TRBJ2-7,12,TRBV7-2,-,CASSVTSYEQYF,TGTGCCAGCAGCGTGACTAGTTACGAGCAGTACTTC
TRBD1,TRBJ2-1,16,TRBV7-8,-,CASSLVGQGATYEQFF,TGTGCCAGCAGCTTAGTAGGACAGGGGGCAACCTATGAGCAGTTCTTC
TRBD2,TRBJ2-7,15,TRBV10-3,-,CAISEFGGGTYEQYF,TGTGCCATCAGTGAGTTCGGGGGGGGCACCTACGAGCAGTACTTC
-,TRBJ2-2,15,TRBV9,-,CASSVVGGNTGELFF,TGTGCCAGCAGCGTCGTCGGGGGAAATACCGGGGAGCTGTTTTTT
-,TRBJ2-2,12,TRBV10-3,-,CAIRQTTGELFF,TGTGCCATCAGACAGACTACCGGGGAGCTGTTTTTT
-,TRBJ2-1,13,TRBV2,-,CASSLPYGNEQFF,TGTGCCAGCAGCCTCCCCTATGGCAATGAGCAGTTCTTC
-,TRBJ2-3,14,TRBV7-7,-,CASSPWLASDTQYF,TGTGCTAGCAGCCCGTGGCTAGCGTCAGATACGCAGTATTTT
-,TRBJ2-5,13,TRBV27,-,CASSLIGGETQYF,TGTGCCAGCAGTTTAATAGGGGGGGAGACCCAGTACTTC